The TCR beta chain under discussion was sequenced for a study of cytomegalovirus exposure and HLA in healthy donors. The wider study: Around 76% of 350 to 400 genotyped donors fell in the Caucasian-associated ancestry cluster. Study-wide results and limits: Roughly even sequencing depth across donors was the assumption behind the presence/absence analyses.

Points on this clone: Its specificity is not known.

A multiplex PCR was run with 60 Vbeta primers and 13 Jbeta primers. TCRdb keeps only in-frame clones here, not all; method: immunoSEQ multiplex PCR. The data contain around 200,000 clones, 80% to 85% of them singletons. The receptor was derived from a man aged 45 to 65 in good health and CMV-seronegative. The sample comprised PBMCs.

The CDR3 loop is CAGGRESTDTQYF. CDR3 bases: TGCGCAGGAGGACGGGAATCCACAGATACGCAGTATTTT. The J gene is TRBJ2-3, the V gene TRBV10-1; tentative D call: TRBD2 (5 bases). The CDR3 sequence is 13 residues long. Germline CDR1 reads WNHNN; CDR2 reads SYGVQD (reference sequence).